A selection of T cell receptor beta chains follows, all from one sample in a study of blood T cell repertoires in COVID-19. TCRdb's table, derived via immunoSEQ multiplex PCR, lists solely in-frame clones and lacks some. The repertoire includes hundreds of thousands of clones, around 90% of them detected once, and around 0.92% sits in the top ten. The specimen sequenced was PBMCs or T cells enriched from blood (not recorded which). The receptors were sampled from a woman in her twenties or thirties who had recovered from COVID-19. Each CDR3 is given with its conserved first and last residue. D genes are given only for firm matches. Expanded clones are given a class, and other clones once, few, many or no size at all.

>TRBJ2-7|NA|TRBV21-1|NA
CASSLPLWGVEQYF
TGTGCCAGCAGCTTACCCCTCTGGGGGGTCGAGCAGTACTTC
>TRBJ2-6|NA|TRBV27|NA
CASSLSPGSGANVLTF
TGTGCCAGCAGTTTATCACCAGGCTCTGGGGCCAACGTCCTGACTTTC
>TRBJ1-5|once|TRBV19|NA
CASSLQGGQPQHF
TGTGCCAGTAGTCTACAGGGAGGGCAGCCCCAGCATTTT
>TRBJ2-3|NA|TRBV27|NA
CASSLKRSRAGDTQYF
TGTGCCAGCAGTTTAAAGCGGTCCCGGGCGGGAGATACGCAGTATTTT
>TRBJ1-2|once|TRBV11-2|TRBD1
CASRFTGRGNYGYTF
TGTGCCAGCAGGTTCACGGGCAGGGGGAACTATGGCTACACCTTC
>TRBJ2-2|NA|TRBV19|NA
CASTRDINTGELFF
TGTGCCAGTACTCGGGACATAAACACCGGGGAGCTGTTTTTT
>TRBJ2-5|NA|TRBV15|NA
CATGRTSETQYF
TGTGCCACCGGTCGTACATCAGAGACCCAGTACTTC
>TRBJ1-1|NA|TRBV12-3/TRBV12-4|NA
CASSFGQNTEAFF
TGTGCCAGCAGTTTTGGGCAGAACACTGAAGCTTTCTTT
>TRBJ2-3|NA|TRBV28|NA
CASRQQGADTQYF
TGTGCCAGCAGGCAGCAGGGCGCAGATACGCAGTATTTT
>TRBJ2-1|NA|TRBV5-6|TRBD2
CASRDSPGGPGPYNEQFF
TGTGCCAGCAGGGACAGTCCGGGAGGGCCTGGCCCCTACAATGAGCAGTTCTTC
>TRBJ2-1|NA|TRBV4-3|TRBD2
CASRPGTSPPDEQFF
TGCGCCAGCAGGCCCGGGACTAGCCCTCCCGATGAGCAGTTCTTC
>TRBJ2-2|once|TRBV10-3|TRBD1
CASLAGTGNTGELFF
TGTGCCAGCCTGGCCGGGACAGGGAACACCGGGGAGCTGTTTTTT
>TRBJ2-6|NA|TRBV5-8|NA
CASSPHSVFSGANVLTF
TGTGCCAGCAGCCCACATTCAGTGTTCTCTGGGGCCAACGTCCTGACTTTC
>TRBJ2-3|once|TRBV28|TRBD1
CASSLVTGGSSSTDTQYF
TGTGCCAGCAGTCTCGTGACAGGGGGCAGTTCTAGCACAGATACGCAGTATTTT
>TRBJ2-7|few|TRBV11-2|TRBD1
CASSLVGQGGYEQYF
TGTGCCAGCAGCTTAGTGGGACAGGGTGGCTACGAGCAGTACTTC
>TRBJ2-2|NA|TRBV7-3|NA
CASSDGPILHTGELFF
TGTGCCAGCAGCGATGGGCCGATTCTCCACACCGGGGAGCTGTTTTTT
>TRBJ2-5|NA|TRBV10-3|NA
CAINRQEQETQYF
TGTGCCATCAACAGACAGGAACAAGAGACCCAGTACTTC
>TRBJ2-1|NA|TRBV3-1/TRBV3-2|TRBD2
CASSHNLGTSDRGSYNEQFF
TGTGCCAGCAGCCATAACCTAGGGACTAGCGATAGAGGGTCCTACAATGAGCAGTTCTTC
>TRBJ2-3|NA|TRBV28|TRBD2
CASSSPRGAGDRDTQYF
TGTGCCAGCAGTTCCCCCCGTGGAGCGGGAGATCGAGATACGCAGTATTTT
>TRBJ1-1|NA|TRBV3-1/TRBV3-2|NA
CASSEIINTEAFF
TGTGCCAGCAGCGAGATCATAAACACTGAAGCTTTCTTT
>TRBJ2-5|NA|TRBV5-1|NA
CASSFRDGGPETQYF
TGCGCCAGCAGCTTCCGGGACGGGGGGCCAGAGACCCAGTACTTC
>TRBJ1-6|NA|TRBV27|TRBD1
CASRWDRPNSPLHF
TGTGCCAGCAGGTGGGACAGGCCTAATTCACCCCTCCACTTT
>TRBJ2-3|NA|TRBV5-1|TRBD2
CASSLAGGFAGGGSTDTQYF
TGCGCCAGCAGCTTGGCCGGCGGGTTTGCGGGAGGGGGAAGCACAGATACGCAGTATTTT
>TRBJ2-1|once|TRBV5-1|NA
CASSRAGDEQFF
TGCGCCAGCAGCAGAGCCGGGGATGAGCAGTTCTTC
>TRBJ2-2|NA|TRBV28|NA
CASSPPPGAGELFF
TGTGCCAGCAGTCCACCCCCGGGGGCCGGGGAGCTGTTTTTT
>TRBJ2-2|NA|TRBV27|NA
CASSKQGGTGELFF
TGTGCCAGCAGTAAACAGGGTGGCACCGGGGAGCTGTTTTTT
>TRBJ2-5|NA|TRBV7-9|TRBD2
CASSATTGLAAQETQYF
TGTGCCAGCAGCGCAACAACGGGACTAGCGGCGCAAGAGACCCAGTACTTC
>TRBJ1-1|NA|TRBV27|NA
CASSLLSPSGSNTEAFF
TGTGCCAGCAGTTTGTTATCCCCCTCCGGGTCGAACACTGAAGCTTTCTTT
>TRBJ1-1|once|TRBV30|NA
CARVGGATEAFF
TGTGCCCGGGTGGGGGGGGCCACTGAAGCTTTCTTT
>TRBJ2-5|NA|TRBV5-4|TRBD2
CASSERGGETQYF
TGTGCCAGCAGTGAGCGGGGCGGGGAGACCCAGTACTTC
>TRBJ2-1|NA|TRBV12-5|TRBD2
CASGFQTSGRTYNEQFF
TGTGCTAGTGGTTTCCAAACTAGCGGAAGGACCTACAATGAGCAGTTCTTC
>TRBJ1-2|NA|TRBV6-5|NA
CASRSDSYYGYTF
TGTGCCAGCAGGTCGGACAGTTACTATGGCTACACCTTC
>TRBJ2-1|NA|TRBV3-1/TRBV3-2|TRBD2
CASSPPTSGGYEQFF
TGTGCCAGCAGCCCTCCTACTAGCGGGGGGTATGAGCAGTTCTTC
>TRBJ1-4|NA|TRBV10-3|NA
CAISGRGEKLFF
TGTGCCATCAGTGGTCGGGGTGAAAAACTGTTTTTT
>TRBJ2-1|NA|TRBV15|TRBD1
CATSSLQGGSEQFF
TGTGCCACCAGCAGCCTACAGGGGGGAAGTGAGCAGTTCTTC
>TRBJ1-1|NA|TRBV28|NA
CASSLMGGRGTEAFF
TGTGCCAGCAGTTTAATGGGGGGAAGGGGAACTGAAGCTTTCTTT
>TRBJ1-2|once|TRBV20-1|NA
CSAPSGYGYTF
TGCAGTGCCCCTTCGGGTTATGGCTACACCTTC
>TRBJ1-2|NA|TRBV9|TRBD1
CASSVGGRGRVNYGYTF
TGTGCCAGCAGCGTAGGTGGTAGGGGGCGCGTGAACTATGGCTACACCTTC
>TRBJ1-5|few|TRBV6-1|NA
CASSAHGSGAFSNQPQHF
TGTGCCAGCAGTGCCCATGGCTCGGGAGCGTTTAGCAATCAGCCCCAGCATTTT
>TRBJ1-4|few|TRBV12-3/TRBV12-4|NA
CASSLSGVEKLFF
TGTGCCAGCAGTTTGTCAGGGGTGGAAAAACTGTTTTTT
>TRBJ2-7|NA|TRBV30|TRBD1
CAWSVETGAAHYEQYF
TGTGCCTGGAGTGTGGAGACAGGGGCCGCCCACTACGAGCAGTACTTC
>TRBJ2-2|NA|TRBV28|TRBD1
CASSLFTRDRGLRVHTGELFF
TGTGCCAGCAGTTTATTTACGCGGGACAGGGGGCTAAGGGTCCACACCGGGGAGCTGTTTTTT
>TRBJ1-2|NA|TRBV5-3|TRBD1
CARSLDDRGIYGYTF
TGTGCCAGAAGCTTGGACGACAGGGGTATCTATGGCTACACCTTC